One and the same sample provided the 2 T cell receptor beta chains below, sequenced in a study of molecular identifiers for immune sequencing clone quantification. TCRdb re-analysed the PCR reads in MiXCR, keeping a single row per CDR3 protein. The top ten clones hold about 7% of a sample with 8,300 or so distinct CDR3 sequences, 35% of them seen once. Sequencing was performed on naive CD8+ T cells from blood, with Jurkat cell RNA spiked in. Subset specified: FACS-sorted CD8+CD4-CCR7+CD45RA+ naive T cells. All receptors come from a human donor in good health. Some libraries in this study had Jurkat cell RNA spiked in.

This clonotype appeared a few times. CDR3 DNA sequence: TGCAGTGCTAGAGATGGTGACAGCCCCAAAAACATTCAGTACTTC. It translates to CSARDGDSPKNIQYF. This chain uses TRBV20-1 with TRBJ2-4, with D tentatively TRBD1 (5 bases). The CDR3 loop spans 15 amino acids. Deletions cut 0 bases from V and 2 bases from J, with 11 bases between. CDR1 and CDR2 from the germline V gene are DFQATT and SNEGSKA (reference sequence).

This clonotype is deemed medium-sized. V and J are TRBV7-9 and TRBJ2-7; 10 bases map to TRBD2. Unmatched junction bases numbered 11, after V lost 5 bases and J lost 4 bases. The CDR3 spans 16 residues. CDR1 is SEHNR, CDR2 FQNEAQ, per germline (reference sequence). DNA for the CDR3: TGTGCCAGCAGCCCGCGGCTAGCGGGAGAAAGGTACGAGCAGTACTTC. This codes for CASSPRLAGERYEQYF.